This is a list of T cell receptor beta chains from one sample in a study of shared clonotypes between healthy human individuals. Some clones are missing from TCRdb's copy, which holds only in-frame ones; the method was immunoSEQ multiplex PCR. Here the sample spans about 2.4 million clones, 93% being singletons. Specimen: naive CD4+ T cells from PBMCs. The receptors derive from a man younger than 35 in good health. Some clones in this sample may be carry-over from other donors' samples. The CDR3 runs from the conserved cysteine through the conserved F or W. A D gene is named only where the DNA matches it firmly. Clone size appears in some rows only: once, few, many, or a class for an expanded clone.

cdr3_aa,cdr3_nt,clone_size,d_call,j_call,v_call
CASSQDWNSYETQYF,TGCGCCAGCAGCCAAGATTGGAATAGCTACGAGACCCAGTACTTC,-,-,TRBJ2-5,TRBV4-3
CASSIGFNRVTGELFF,TGTGCCAGTAGTATTGGGTTCAATCGGGTGACCGGGGAGCTGTTTTTT,-,-,TRBJ2-2,TRBV19
CSGGGGERDTQYF,TGCAGCGGAGGAGGGGGGGAGAGGGATACGCAGTATTTT,-,-,TRBJ2-3,TRBV29-1
CASSVDRVETQYF,TGTGCCAGCAGCGTTGACAGGGTGGAGACCCAGTACTTC,-,TRBD1,TRBJ2-5,TRBV7-6
CASSPTAALGTDTQYF,TGTGCCAGCAGCCCGACAGCGGCCCTAGGAACAGATACGCAGTATTTT,once,-,TRBJ2-3,TRBV11-3
CASSKGSSGLAAFF,TGTGCCAGCAGCAAGGGGTCGTCTGGTTTGGCAGCTTTCTTT,-,-,TRBJ1-1,TRBV7-2
CASSQERRWQYF,TGTGCCAGCAGCCAAGAGAGACGGTGGCAGTATTTT,-,-,TRBJ2-3,TRBV14
CAIRGGTNVEQYF,TGTGCCATCAGGGGCGGGACTAATGTGGAGCAGTACTTC,-,TRBD2,TRBJ2-7,TRBV10-3
CASSRLTGGNQPQHF,TGTGCCAGCAGCAGGCTTACAGGGGGCAATCAGCCCCAGCATTTT,-,TRBD1,TRBJ1-5,TRBV7-8
CASSQTGSGTEAFF,TGTGCCAGCAGTCAGACAGGGTCGGGCACTGAAGCTTTCTTT,-,TRBD1,TRBJ1-1,TRBV28
CASSQYKGQGLNTQYF,TGTGCCAGCAGCCAATATAAGGGACAGGGATTGAATACGCAGTATTTT,-,TRBD1,TRBJ2-3,TRBV14
CASTPRDPVSYEQYF,TGTGCCAGCACCCCGCGAGATCCCGTCTCCTACGAGCAGTACTTC,-,-,TRBJ2-7,TRBV28
CASRGTGHTEAFF,TGTGCCAGCAGGGGGACAGGCCACACTGAAGCTTTCTTT,-,TRBD1,TRBJ1-1,TRBV7-6
CASSQEGTPARSYF,TGCGCCAGCAGCCAAGAAGGGACCCCCGCCCGCTCGTATTTT,-,-,TRBJ2-3,TRBV4-3
CASSSGKGPMAEAFF,TGTGCCAGCAGCTCCGGGAAGGGGCCGATGGCTGAAGCTTTCTTT,once,-,TRBJ1-1,TRBV5-4
CASSVAPRGGLVNTEAFF,TGTGCCAGCAGCGTAGCTCCCCGGGGGGGACTTGTGAACACTGAAGCTTTCTTT,-,-,TRBJ1-1,TRBV9
CASSPWTENTGELFF,TGTGCCAGCAGTCCCTGGACAGAGAACACCGGGGAGCTGTTTTTT,-,-,TRBJ2-2,TRBV28
CASSFRDRGVWPQHF,TGTGCCAGCAGCTTCCGGGACAGGGGAGTTTGGCCCCAGCATTTT,once,TRBD1,TRBJ1-5,TRBV7-2
CASSLRGDSGNTIYF,TGCGCCAGCAGCTTGAGGGGGGACTCTGGAAACACCATATATTTT,-,-,TRBJ1-3,TRBV5-1
CASTYGGGYGYTF,TGTGCCAGCACTTACGGAGGGGGATATGGCTACACCTTC,-,-,TRBJ1-2,TRBV6-6